This T cell receptor beta chain appears in the sequencing data of a study of identical twins. Study results and limitations: Modelling approaches yielded underestimates of out-of-frame TCR alpha sharing between monozygotic twins. Insertions were reduced in abundant cord blood beta clonotypes but not in memory repertoires.

This CDR3 spans 15 amino acids. V was clipped by 3 bases and J by 0 bases, with 12 bases between them. Germline V gives CDR1 SGHAT, CDR2 FQNNGV. Only healthy Caucasians were included as donors. This clonotype came up a few times. Antigen specificity is unknown. TCRdb re-derived calls from the 5' RACE reads in MiXCR, one entry per CDR3 protein. Counted here are under 900,000 distinct CDR3 sequences, about 20% occurring once; the ten biggest clones make up around 12%. The same specimen was also included in a second study, on T cells expressing NK-cell markers. That publication notes: Four of the donors also had these clonotypes leading their CD3+CD56-NKG2C+ fraction.

Sequenced: PBMCs. This chain uses TRBV11-2 with TRBJ2-7; D might be TRBD1 (6 bases). This TCR was sampled from a woman under 30 in good health. CDR3 residues: CASSFFRQASYEQYF. In nucleotides, the CDR3 is TGTGCCAGCAGCTTCTTCCGACAGGCCTCCTACGAGCAGTACTTC.